Described below is a single T cell receptor (beta chain) sequence and its context. Its antigen remains unknown. These data come from a study of shared clonotypes between healthy human individuals. Study summary: CD4 naive cells filled three plates per donor, CD4 memory three, CD8 naive two and CD8 memory one. Study findings and constraints: In contrast to clonotypes shared by all four donors, non-shared clonotypes had lower generation probabilities.

CDR1 KGHSH and CDR2 LQKENI come from the germline V gene. The CDR3 contains 19 residues. Trimming cost V 2 bases and J 8 bases; bases outside gene matches: 14. Method: immunoSEQ multiplex PCR; TCRdb's copy keeps in-frame clones and lacks some. This sample has approximately 1,500,000 clones, with 95% to 99% found just once. In the CD4+ fraction, cells were divided into CD45RA+ naive and CD45RA-negative memory subsets. Material for sequencing was naive CD4+ T cells sorted from blood. Subset in this sample: CD45RA+ positively selected. This receptor was taken from a man aged 25 to 40 in good health. V is TRBV18 and J is TRBJ2-1, with 14 bases identical to TRBD2. Written as DNA, the CDR3 is TGTGCCAGCTCACCAAACAAAGATTTGGGGACTAGCGGGAGTTATGAGCAGTTCTTC. Amino acid sequence: CASSPNKDLGTSGSYEQFF.